What follows are 23 T cell receptor beta chains derived from one specimen sequenced in a study of human T cells and chemical hapten exposure. As to time point: patch test 1, 2 weeks after DPC sensitization. Sample treatment: therapeutic diphenylcyclopropenone sensitization with weekly scalp DPC. TCRdb called the RACE reads again in MiXCR, with one record for every CDR3 protein. In the table there are about 120,000 distinct CDR3 sequences, about 12% of which are singletons. The sample here was whole blood, taken in connection with sensitization to the hapten diphenylcyclopropenone (DPC). The receptors stem from a woman aged 45-60 years with alopecia areata. Some clones in this sample may be carry-over from other donors' samples.

This chain uses TRBV27 with TRBJ2-1; the D is unclear. The CDR3 has 16 residues. CDR1 and CDR2 from the germline V gene are MNHEY and SMNVEV (reference sequence). Trimming cost V 5 bases and J 7 bases, with 21 bases left between them. Here the CDR3 reads CASSPRLIGAGNEQFF. The DNA of the CDR3 is TGTGCCAGCAGTCCCCGGTTAATAGGCGCCGGAAATGAGCAGTTCTTC.

This clonotype was counted many times. The chain joins TRBV4-3 to TRBJ1-4, with D maybe TRBD1 (5 bases). Between the trimmed V and J ends, which lost 0 bases and 8 bases, there was a span of 7 bases. The germline gives CDR1 LGHNA, CDR2 YSLEER. The CDR3 loop spans 13 amino acids. This CDR3 reads CASSQEWGEKLFF. DNA for the CDR3: TGCGCCAGCAGCCAAGAGTGGGGGGAAAAACTGTTTTTT.

This clonotype was counted a few times. The rearrangement links TRBV4-3 to TRBJ1-2; 7 nucleotides match TRBD1. The CDR3 spans 15 residues. J gave up 7 bases and V 3 bases, and 11 bases lay outside the gene matches. Germline V gives CDR1 LGHNA, CDR2 YSLEER. The CDR3 coding sequence is TGCGCCAGCAGCCACGAGACAGGGAGTACTAGTGGCTACACCTTC. Protein sequence: CASSHETGSTSGYTF.

This clonotype was seen repeatedly, ten times or more. This chain connects TRBV3-1 to TRBJ1-2; the D is unclear. This CDR3 is built from 13 residues. V was clipped by 0 bases and J by 4 bases, with 6 bases between them. CDR1 LGHDT and CDR2 YNNKEL come from the germline V gene (reference sequence). The CDR3 nucleotides are TGTGCCAGCAGCCAAGACAGGACCTATGGCTACACCTTC. As protein: CASSQDRTYGYTF. The full variable domain, in which reference TRBV3-1 and TRBJ1-2 provide the parts outside the CDR3, is DTAVSQTPKYLVTQMGNDKSIKCEQNLGHDTMYWYKQDSKKFLKIMFSYNNKELIINETVPNRFSPKSPDKAHLNLHINSLELGDSAVYFCASSQDRTYGYTFGSGTRLTVV.

This chain links TRBV7-8 with TRBJ2-3; the D is unclear. This CDR3 has 17 amino acids. Between the trimmed V and J ends, which lost 1 base and 4 bases, there was a span of 18 bases. The V gene's germline CDR1 is SGHVS and CDR2 FQNEAQ. The CDR3 coding sequence is TGTGCCAGCAGCTTAGTCCCGCCCCCATTGGCCGCAGATACGCAGTATTTT. This gives the protein CASSLVPPPLAADTQYF.

This clonotype has at least ten counts. At one boundary the junction diverges from the germline segment, which might be a read error. V usage is TRBV7-7 and J usage is TRBJ2-5; tentative D call: TRBD2 (7 bases). CDR1 SSHAT and CDR2 FNYEAQ come from the germline V gene (reference sequence). This CDR3 comprises 15 residues. DNA for the CDR3: TGTGCTAGCAGCTTAGGAGGGGGGGGCCAAGAGACCCAGTACTTC. Protein sequence: CASSLGGGGQETQYF.

This clonotype was picked up a small number of times. The chain couples TRBV28 to TRBJ1-2; D may be TRBD1 (6 bases). This CDR3 contains 14 residues. Germline-derived CDR1 and CDR2 are MDHEN and SYDVKM. The ends were cut back, 7 bases at V and 4 bases at J, with 16 bases in the middle. CDR3 amino acids: CASIVRGAVYGYTF. As DNA, the CDR3 is TGTGCCAGCATAGTCCGGGGGGCGGTCTATGGCTACACCTTC.

This clonotype has more than one count but fewer than ten. The chain recombines TRBV19 with TRBJ1-5; D might be TRBD1 (5 bases). The CDR3 extends over 16 amino acids. Germline V gene lookup returns CDR1 LNHDA and CDR2 SQIVND (reference sequence). V lost 0 bases to trimming and J lost 6 bases, with 15 bases between them. The CDR3 protein is CASSIDSRQLSQPQHF. CDR3 in DNA: TGTGCCAGTAGTATAGATTCGAGACAGCTCAGTCAGCCCCAGCATTTT.

This clonotype was counted between two and nine times. The chain couples TRBV20-1 to TRBJ1-6; D gene uncertain. Trimming pared 6 bases from V and 8 bases from J, leaving 14 bases between. The CDR3 covers 13 residues. From germline, CDR1 is DFQATT and CDR2 SNEGSKA (reference sequence). The DNA for the CDR3 is TGCAGTGCAATGGACGAAACAGATTCACCCCTCCACTTT. It translates to CSAMDETDSPLHF.

The chain is built from TRBV5-1 and TRBJ2-1; 9 bases fit TRBD1. There are 16 residues in the CDR3. CDR1 and CDR2 (germline): SGHRS, YFSETQ. The trim removed 5 bases at V and 6 bases at J, leaving 12 bases unmatched. The DNA of the CDR3 is TGCGCCAGCAGGACAGTGGGACAGGGCGGAGGCAATGAGCAGTTCTTC. It translates to CASRTVGQGGGNEQFF.

This clonotype turned up a few times. The rearrangement joins TRBV12-3 or TRBV12-4 to TRBJ1-2; TRBD1 agrees at 9 bases. Unmatched junction bases numbered 7, after V lost 3 bases and J lost 8 bases. The CDR3 is made up of 14 amino acids. Here the CDR3 reads CASSFDRGTGGYTF. CDR3 coding DNA: TGTGCCAGCAGTTTCGACAGGGGGACAGGAGGCTACACCTTC.

The chain carries TRBV28 and TRBJ2-7; D is undetermined. The CDR3 length is 14 residues. The germline V gene has CDR1 MDHEN and CDR2 SYDVKM. The V end was cut by 3 bases, the J end by 0 bases, with 9 bases between. Written as DNA, the CDR3 is TGTGCCAGCAGTTTTGGGGTCAACTCCTACGAGCAGTACTTC. Amino acid sequence: CASSFGVNSYEQYF.

This clonotype was counted only a few times. V usage is TRBV6-5 and J usage is TRBJ2-6; D possibly corresponds to TRBD1 (5 bases). The CDR3 has 18 amino acids. CDR1 and CDR2 from the germline V gene are MNHEY and SVGAGI. Trimming left V 2 bases short and J 0 bases short, with 14 bases between. The CDR3 DNA reads as TGTGCCAGCAGTTACAGGGGTTTCTCCCTCTCTGGGGCCAACGTCCTGACTTTC. Encoded protein: CASSYRGFSLSGANVLTF.

DNA for the CDR3: TGTGCCAGCAGAAACAGGGGAAATCAGCCCCAGCATTTT. It encodes CASRNRGNQPQHF. This rearrangement joins TRBV12-3 or TRBV12-4 to TRBJ1-5, with 7 bases that match TRBD1. The ends lost 6 bases at V and 4 bases at J; junction bases unmatched: 3. The CDR3 covers 13 residues.

The sample holds a few counts of this clonotype. The rearrangement joins TRBV10-1 to TRBJ2-6; D might be TRBD1 (6 bases). Germline-derived CDR1 and CDR2 are WNHNN and SYGVQD (reference sequence). The CDR3 consists of 16 residues. Trimming left V 6 bases short and J 1 base short, with 13 bases between. The CDR3 reads CASSGTSDSGANVLTF. Written as DNA, the CDR3 is TGCGCCAGCAGCGGGACATCTGATTCTGGGGCCAACGTCCTGACTTTC.

This clonotype was seen at least ten times. J is TRBJ2-1 and V is TRBV27; TRBD2 matches at 9 bases. The junction had 8 bases not matched to a gene; V was cut back by 5 bases and J by 9 bases. Germline lookup yields CDR1 MNHEY and CDR2 SMNVEV (reference sequence). The CDR3 is 14 residues long. Written as DNA, the CDR3 is TGTGCCAGCAGTCTGCGGGAGGGCCGGGGTGAGCAGTTCTTC. Encoded protein: CASSLREGRGEQFF.

This clonotype showed up many times. CDR3 coding DNA: TGTGCCAGCAGCTTAGGAGGGGACGGAAATGAGCAGTTCTTC. This codes for CASSLGGDGNEQFF. V gene TRBV7-6 combines with J gene TRBJ2-1, with D perhaps given as TRBD1 or TRBD2 (5 bases each). The germline V gene encodes CDR1 SGHVS and CDR2 FNYEAQ. V was clipped by 1 base and J by 7 bases, with 11 bases between them. The CDR3 runs 14 residues.

This clonotype occurred many times. This chain joins TRBV11-2 and TRBJ1-3; D call uncertain. Trimming cost V 8 bases and J 0 bases, with 5 bases left between them. This CDR3 has 12 residues. Germline-derived CDR1 and CDR2 are SGHAT and FQNNGV. The CDR3 reads CASRSSGNTIYF. CDR3 DNA: TGTGCCAGCCGGAGCTCTGGAAACACCATATATTTT. The full variable domain, completed using reference TRBV11-2 and TRBJ1-3, is EAGVAQSPRYKIIEKRQSVAFWCNPISGHATLYWYQQILGQGPKLLIQFQNNGVVDDSQLPKDRFSAERLKGVDSTLKIQPAKLEDSAVYLCASRSSGNTIYFGEGSWLTVV.

The chain uses TRBV20-1 and TRBJ2-2, with a weak D call TRBD2 (6 bases). CDR3 length equals 15 residues. Germline CDR1 DFQATT, CDR2 SNEGSKA (reference sequence). V lost 0 bases and J lost 1, with 9 bases in between. CDR3 in amino acids: CSAREGGMNTGELFF. The DNA of the CDR3 is TGCAGTGCTAGAGAGGGGGGTATGAACACCGGGGAGCTGTTTTTT.

This clonotype was picked up many times. The chain recombines TRBV6-2 or TRBV6-3 with TRBJ2-5; no reliable D call. Trimming took off 6 bases at V and 4 bases at J, with 6 bases between the two ends. Germline V gene sequence: CDR1 MNHEY, CDR2 SVGEGT. The CDR3 sequence is 11 residues long. The CDR3 DNA sequence: TGTGCCAGCAGCTGGCGAGAGACCCAGTACTTC. Its translation is CASSWRETQYF.

This clonotype came up once. The chain combines TRBV9 with TRBJ2-1; TRBD2 agrees at 7 bases. The CDR3 extends over 15 amino acids. Trimming took 4 bases from V and 8 from J; bases not matched to a gene: 12. The germline gives CDR1 SGDLS, CDR2 YYNGEE. For the CDR3, the DNA is TGTGCCAGCAGCCCCATCTCGGGGGGTGGGGATGAGCAGTTCTTC. Encoded protein: CASSPISGGGDEQFF.

This clonotype has at least ten counts. V is TRBV6-2 or TRBV6-3 and J is TRBJ2-6; D perhaps matches TRBD1 (5 bases). Between the trimmed V and J ends, which lost 6 bases and 4 bases, there was a span of 10 bases. Per the germline V gene, CDR1 is MNHEY and CDR2 is SVGEGT. CDR3 length equals 14 residues. In DNA, the CDR3 is TGTGCCAGCAGCCCCGCAGGGGGGGCCAACGTCCTGACTTTC. This encodes CASSPAGGANVLTF.

This clonotype has a handful of counts. The V and J genes are TRBV7-2 and TRBJ2-3; the match to TRBD2 covers 11 bases. V was pared by 1 base and J by 5 bases, with 5 bases of the junction left unmatched. This CDR3 contains 16 residues. CDR1 and CDR2 from the germline V gene are SGHTA and FQGNSA. CDR3 amino acids: CASSLDSGRGIDTQYF. The CDR3 DNA follows: TGTGCCAGCAGCTTAGATAGCGGGAGGGGGATAGATACGCAGTATTTT.